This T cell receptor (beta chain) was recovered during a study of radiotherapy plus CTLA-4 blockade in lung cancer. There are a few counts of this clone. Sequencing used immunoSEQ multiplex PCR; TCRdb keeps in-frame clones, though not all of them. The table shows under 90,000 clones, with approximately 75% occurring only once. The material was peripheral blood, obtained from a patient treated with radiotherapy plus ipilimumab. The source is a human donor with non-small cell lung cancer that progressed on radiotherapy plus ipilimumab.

The CDR3 region is CASSVGQGGSYEQYF. CDR3 nucleotides: TGTGCCAGCAGTGTCGGACAGGGGGGGTCCTACGAGCAGTACTTC. The chain has TRBV28 and TRBJ2-7, with 10 positions matching TRBD1. There are 15 residues in the CDR3. V gave up 5 bases and J gave up 1 base; unmatched junction bases: 5. Germline values: CDR1 MDHEN, CDR2 SYDVKM.